One and the same sample provided the 8 T cell receptor beta chains below, sequenced in a study of T cells in Graves' hyperthyroidism and ophthalmopathy. RNA transcripts served as the template for amplifying TCR beta CDR3 regions. Using the HTBI primer set, a first-round RT-PCR was run on the TCR CDR3. One entry per CDR3 protein results from TCRdb running MiXCR on the multiplex PCR reads. The sample has about 600,000 distinct CDR3 sequences; roughly 14% are singletons. Sequencing used blood. The receptors originated from a woman in her 50s with Graves' ophthalmopathy.

This clonotype was found many times. This chain links TRBV7-2 with TRBJ2-1, with 9 bases identical to TRBD2. The CDR3 is made up of 15 amino acids. With 5 bases clipped from V and 3 bases from J, the junction kept 5 bases outside the gene matches. CDR1 is SGHTA, CDR2 FQGNSA, per germline. Here the CDR3 reads CASSPSGRLYNEQFF. The CDR3 DNA follows: TGTGCCAGCAGCCCAAGCGGGAGGCTCTACAATGAGCAGTTCTTC.

The chain combines TRBV11-1 with TRBJ1-1; D possibly corresponds to TRBD1 (5 bases). V was clipped by 4 bases and J by 4 bases, with 16 bases between them. CDR3 size: 15 residues. From germline, CDR1 is SGHAT and CDR2 FQDESV (reference sequence). The CDR3 DNA is TGTGCCAGCAGCTCCTCCACAGGTCGGAGCACTGAAGCTTTCTTT. Its translation: CASSSSTGRSTEAFF.

As concerns this clonotype: A read error may explain this, as a much larger clone is one base away. The genes are TRBV18 and TRBJ2-7, with 7 bases fitting TRBD2. Germline V gene lookup returns CDR1 KGHSH and CDR2 LQKENI. After removal of 2 bases from V and 5 bases from J, the junction contained 6 bases not matched to a gene. The CDR3 extends over 14 amino acids. Here the CDR3 DNA reads TGTGCCAGCTCACCAGGGCGGGAGAGGCACGAGCAGTACTTC. Its protein product is CASSPGRERHEQYF.

Comments on this clonotype: Possible read error: a much larger clone is one base away. CDR3 protein: CASSQGGISTEALF. The CDR3 coding sequence is TGTGCCAGCAGCCAGGGGGGCATCTCCACTGAAGCTCTCTTT. V usage is TRBV3-1 and J usage is TRBJ1-1, with a possible D match to TRBD1 (6 bases). The germline V gene has CDR1 LGHDT and CDR2 YNNKEL (reference sequence). This CDR3 contains 14 residues.

The chain carries TRBV29-1 and TRBJ1-5; a possible D gene is TRBD1 (5 bases). From germline, CDR1 is SQVTM and CDR2 ANQGSEA. V lost 4 bases to trimming and J lost 0 bases, with 7 bases between them. The CDR3 consists of 13 residues. This CDR3 reads CSVAGGSNQPQHF. Here the CDR3 DNA reads TGCAGCGTTGCGGGGGGTAGCAATCAGCCCCAGCATTTT.

The chain carries TRBV12-3 or TRBV12-4 and TRBJ2-7, with 8 bases aligning to TRBD2. Trimming removed 6 bases from V and 5 bases from J; junction bases left unmatched: 6. The CDR3 is made up of 13 amino acids. The DNA of the CDR3 is TGTGCCAGCAGCCTCGGGGGGGCGGACGAGCAGTACTTC. Encoded protein: CASSLGGADEQYF.

Only a few counts were recorded for this clonotype. The chain uses TRBV19 and TRBJ1-2; 8 bases match TRBD1. The trim removed 5 bases at V and 4 bases at J, leaving 9 bases unmatched. The CDR3 is 15 residues long. Germline V gene data show CDR1 as LNHDA and CDR2 as SQIVND (reference sequence). The CDR3 loop is CASSFRDRNGYGYTF. The CDR3 DNA follows: TGTGCCAGTAGTTTCCGGGACAGGAACGGCTATGGCTACACCTTC.

This chain joins TRBV7-9 and TRBJ2-2; weak D call: TRBD1 (6 bases). Trimming shortened V by 8 bases and J by 2 bases, and 15 bases separated the two germline ends. The CDR3 spans 15 residues. CDR1 and CDR2 (germline): SEHNR, FQNEAQ (reference sequence). The CDR3 here is CASGTAGVNTGELFF. The CDR3 nucleotides are TGTGCCAGCGGGACCGCAGGGGTCAACACCGGGGAGCTGTTTTTT.